A single sample is the source of the 26 T cell receptor beta chains below, sequenced in a study of beta chain features in type 1 diabetes. Since all of the isolated RNA was reverse transcribed, expressed TCRB transcripts were what got sequenced. Using immunoSEQ multiplex PCR, the repertoire was profiled, and TCRdb retains in-frame clones only, with some absent. The sample shows a few hundred thousand clones, about 26% of them seen only once. Sequencing used central memory CD4+ T cells from blood. These receptors originate from a man aged 25-45 years in good health.

Ten or more counts support this clone. This rearrangement joins TRBV9 to TRBJ1-1, with a possible D match to TRBD1 (5 bases). CDR1 and CDR2 from the germline V gene are SGDLS and YYNGEE. The CDR3 has 14 residues. The ends were cut back, 0 bases at V and 1 base at J, with 7 bases in the middle. In nucleotides, the CDR3 is TGTGCCAGCAGCGTAGCTCAGGGGAACACTGAAGCTTTCTTT. Translation gives CASSVAQGNTEAFF.

In its sample, this clone was seen a few times. The chain combines TRBV7-2 with TRBJ2-3, with TRBD2 matching over 11 bases. The CDR3 spans 15 residues. CDR1 is SGHTA and CDR2 is FQGNSA in the germline V gene. The ends lost 4 bases at V and 6 bases at J; junction bases unmatched: 6. CDR3 residues: CASSSGLAGTDTQYF. In DNA, the CDR3 is TGTGCCAGCAGCTCAGGACTAGCGGGTACTGATACGCAGTATTTT.

The V gene is TRBV28, the J gene TRBJ2-5; D is ambiguous. This CDR3 is built from 11 residues. Trimming removed 8 bases at V and 5 bases at J, with 9 bases between. The germline V gene has CDR1 MDHEN and CDR2 SYDVKM. The CDR3 spells CASVRLETQYF. As DNA, the CDR3 is TGTGCCAGCGTGAGACTGGAGACCCAGTACTTC.

In this sample, this clone turned up a few times. This chain joins TRBV7-2 and TRBJ2-1; tentatively, D is TRBD2 (5 bases). V shed 4 bases and J shed 0 bases, with 10 bases lying between them. Germline CDR1 SGHTA, CDR2 FQGNSA. This CDR3 has 15 residues. The CDR3 spells CASSSQGSSYNEQFF. The CDR3 coding sequence is TGTGCCAGCAGCTCCCAAGGGAGCTCCTACAATGAGCAGTTCTTC.

The chain joins TRBV30 to TRBJ1-4; possible D gene TRBD1, 5 bases. Germline V lookup: CDR1 GTSNPN, CDR2 SVGIG (reference sequence). The V end was cut by 0 bases, the J end by 7 bases, with 15 bases between. The CDR3 has 15 amino acids. CDR3 coding DNA: TGTGCCTGGAGTGTAAGAGGGGCGCGGGGTGAAAAACTGTTTTTT. Encoded protein: CAWSVRGARGEKLFF.

This clone has a handful of counts. The chain joins TRBV9 to TRBJ1-5; the match to TRBD1 covers 10 bases. The CDR3 is made up of 15 amino acids. Germline-derived CDR1 and CDR2 are SGDLS and YYNGEE. After removal of 4 bases from V and 5 bases from J, the junction contained 6 bases not matched to a gene. The CDR3 DNA reads as TGTGCCAGCAGCACCGGGACAGGGGCCTATCAGCCCCAGCATTTT. Translation gives CASSTGTGAYQPQHF.

The genes are TRBV5-1 and TRBJ2-5, with D unclear. The CDR3 consists of 13 residues. CDR1 and CDR2 from the germline V gene are SGHRS and YFSETQ. Trimming took off 4 bases at V and 4 bases at J, with 11 bases between the two ends. The CDR3 protein is CASSPDIRETQYF. CDR3 coding DNA: TGCGCCAGCAGCCCAGATATCCGAGAGACCCAGTACTTC.

This chain links TRBV4-1 with TRBJ2-1; 9 bases are shared with TRBD2. After removal of 1 base from V and 9 bases from J, the junction contained 7 bases not matched to a gene. The germline V gene encodes CDR1 MGHRA and CDR2 YSYEKL. The CDR3 is made up of 15 amino acids. The CDR3 nucleotides read TGCGCCAGCAGCCAAGCGGGTAGCGGGAGCGGTGAGCAGTTCTTC. It specifies CASSQAGSGSGEQFF.

The chain recombines TRBV29-1 with TRBJ2-3, with TRBD1 matching over 8 bases. V was clipped by 7 bases and J by 4 bases; unmatched bases: 4. The CDR3 is 12 residues long. Germline V lookup: CDR1 SQVTM, CDR2 ANQGSEA. CDR3 amino acids: CSGQGAADTQYF. The CDR3 region has the DNA TGCAGCGGCCAGGGGGCCGCAGATACGCAGTATTTT.

This clone came up many times. This chain joins TRBV28 and TRBJ2-7; 9 bases match TRBD1. Germline assignment: CDR1 MDHEN and CDR2 SYDVKM. This CDR3 spans 15 amino acids. V gave up 8 bases and J gave up 2 bases; unmatched junction bases: 10. DNA of the CDR3: TGTGCCAGCTTCGGGGCCGGGACAGGGCCCTACGAGCAGTACTTC. It is translated as CASFGAGTGPYEQYF.

On this clone: A read error may explain this, as a much larger clone is one base away. Distinct nucleotide sequences in the sample also encode this CDR3. The rearrangement joins TRBV7-2 to TRBJ2-5; D remains unclear. CDR1 and CDR2 (germline): SGHTA, FQGNSA. The V end was cut by 5 bases, the J end by 2 bases, with 3 bases between. This CDR3 region has 11 residues. CDR3 loop: CASSLQETQYF. The DNA for the CDR3 is TGTGCCAGCAGCCTTCAAGAGACCCAGTACTTC.

This clone has more than one count but fewer than ten. The chain couples TRBV4-3 to TRBJ2-7; possible D gene TRBD2, 6 bases. The V gene's germline CDR1 is LGHNA and CDR2 YSLEER. V lost 11 bases, J lost 6 bases, and 23 bases lay in between. The CDR3 has 14 amino acids. The CDR3: CAGENAEGASEQYF. The CDR3, as DNA: TGCGCCGGGGAGAATGCGGAGGGTGCTTCCGAGCAGTACTTC.

This clone has a count of ten or more. CDR3 coding DNA: TGTGCCAGCAGTCTGACCGGGACAGGGAAGGCTGAAGCTTTCTTT. Encoded protein: CASSLTGTGKAEAFF. This chain joins TRBV6-1 and TRBJ1-1; 9 nucleotides match TRBD1. Losses at the gene ends were 5 bases for V and 6 bases for J; bases not matched to a gene: 10. The CDR3 consists of 15 residues. Germline CDR1 and CDR2: MNHNS and SASEGT.

There are a few counts of this clone. This chain links TRBV30 with TRBJ2-3; D not certain. Trimming shortened V by 0 bases and J by 6 bases, and 10 bases separated the two germline ends. CDR1 is GTSNPN, CDR2 SVGIG, per germline (reference sequence). The length of the CDR3 is 13 residues. The CDR3: CAWSVLLGDTQYF. CDR3 in DNA: TGTGCCTGGAGTGTACTATTGGGGGATACGCAGTATTTT.

This clone has just a few counts. This rearrangement joins TRBV30 to TRBJ1-3; D gene unclear. The CDR3 runs 13 residues. V was shortened by 2 bases and J by 2 bases, with 7 bases between the two germline ends. Per the germline V gene, CDR1 is GTSNPN and CDR2 is SVGIG (reference sequence). CDR3 nucleotides: TGTGCCTGGAGTTACGGCCCTGGAAACACCATATATTTT. It codes for CAWSYGPGNTIYF.

This clone was counted between two and nine times. The chain carries TRBV7-2 and TRBJ2-3; D not resolved. The CDR3 has 13 residues. The V gene's germline CDR1 is SGHTA and CDR2 FQGNSA. The V end lost 5 bases, the J end lost 2 bases, and 8 bases lay between the germline ends. CDR3 sequence (DNA): TGTGCCAGCAGCAGCCGCCACACAGATACGCAGTATTTT. It is translated as CASSSRHTDTQYF.

The rearrangement links TRBV19 to TRBJ1-1; D remains ambiguous. Trimming removed 6 bases at V and 13 bases at J, with 12 bases between. CDR3 length: 10 amino acids. Germline values: CDR1 LNHDA, CDR2 SQIVND (reference sequence). The CDR3 region is CASRGRKGFF. The CDR3 DNA reads TGTGCCAGTAGAGGACGAAAAGGTTTCTTT.

The chain couples TRBV7-6 to TRBJ2-5; 7 positions match TRBD1. J lost 0 bases, V lost 6 bases, and 13 bases had no gene match. The germline gives CDR1 SGHVS, CDR2 FNYEAQ. This CDR3 has 17 amino acids. CDR3 DNA sequence: TGTGCCAGCAGTCCCTTCCAGGGCAGGGGGTACCAAGAGACCCAGTACTTC. Protein: CASSPFQGRGYQETQYF.

This clone appeared a few times. This chain uses TRBV6-6 with TRBJ2-6; D not resolved. V was clipped by 4 bases and J by 0 bases, with 10 bases between them. CDR3 size: 16 residues. Germline CDR1 reads MNHNY; CDR2 reads SVGAGI (reference sequence). CDR3 residues: CASSSRQTSGANVLTF. CDR3 coding DNA: TGTGCCAGCAGTTCGAGGCAGACCTCTGGGGCCAACGTCCTGACTTTC.

This sequence joins TRBV30 and TRBJ1-1, with D uncertain. The CDR3 length is 12 residues. V was clipped by 4 bases and J by 3 bases, with 9 bases between them. Germline assignment: CDR1 GTSNPN and CDR2 SVGIG (reference sequence). The CDR3 region is CAWTPSDTEAFF. CDR3 DNA: TGTGCCTGGACCCCGTCGGACACTGAAGCTTTCTTT.

The chain couples TRBV29-1 to TRBJ2-1, with TRBD1 identical over 8 bases. This CDR3 spans 13 amino acids. Germline CDR1 SQVTM, CDR2 ANQGSEA. With 6 bases clipped from V and 5 bases from J, the junction kept 6 bases outside the gene matches. CDR3 residues: CSVWTGQDNEQFF. CDR3 DNA sequence: TGCAGCGTATGGACAGGGCAAGACAATGAGCAGTTCTTC.

This clone was found a few times. The chain carries TRBV11-2 and TRBJ2-3, with a possible D match to TRBD2 (6 bases). Germline CDR1 and CDR2: SGHAT and FQNNGV. Trimming took off 5 bases at V and 3 bases at J, with 18 bases between the two ends. The CDR3 is 16 amino acids. For the CDR3, the DNA is TGTGCCAGCAGCCGTCGTCGGACTACAGCTACAGATACGCAGTATTTT. Its protein is CASSRRRTTATDTQYF.

V gene TRBV2 combines with J gene TRBJ2-7; D unclear. Trimming pared 3 bases from V and 2 bases from J, leaving 5 bases between. Germline V gene sequence: CDR1 SNHLY, CDR2 FYNNEI. The length of the CDR3 is 12 residues. CDR3: CASSDQPYEQYF. In DNA form, the CDR3 reads TGTGCCAGCAGTGATCAGCCCTACGAGCAGTACTTC.

V gene TRBV6-5 combines with J gene TRBJ1-3; D not resolved. The germline CDR1 and CDR2 sequences are MNHEY and SVGAGI. Trimming removed 0 bases from V and 3 bases from J, with 9 bases in between. The CDR3 is 15 residues long. This CDR3 reads CASSYSMGSGNTIYF. DNA of the CDR3: TGTGCCAGCAGTTACTCGATGGGGAGTGGAAACACCATATATTTT.

This clone occurred a few times. The chain carries TRBV7-6 and TRBJ2-3, with 7 bases fitting TRBD1. Germline trimming cut 5 bases from V and 0 bases from J; bases unmatched to any gene: 5. Germline CDR1 is SGHVS and CDR2 is FNYEAQ. This CDR3 contains 15 residues. Here the CDR3 reads CASSLRTGSTDTQYF. DNA of the CDR3: TGTGCCAGCAGCCTAAGGACAGGAAGCACAGATACGCAGTATTTT.

The chain links TRBV29-1 to TRBJ1-4, with D possibly matching TRBD1 (5 bases). The CDR3 consists of 14 residues. Germline V gene sequence: CDR1 SQVTM, CDR2 ANQGSEA. Between the trimmed V and J ends, which lost 7 bases and 7 bases, there was a span of 19 bases. The CDR3 DNA reads as TGCAGCGCGGGAGGAGGGGAAGGGAGTGAAAAACTGTTTTTT. Its protein product is CSAGGGEGSEKLFF.